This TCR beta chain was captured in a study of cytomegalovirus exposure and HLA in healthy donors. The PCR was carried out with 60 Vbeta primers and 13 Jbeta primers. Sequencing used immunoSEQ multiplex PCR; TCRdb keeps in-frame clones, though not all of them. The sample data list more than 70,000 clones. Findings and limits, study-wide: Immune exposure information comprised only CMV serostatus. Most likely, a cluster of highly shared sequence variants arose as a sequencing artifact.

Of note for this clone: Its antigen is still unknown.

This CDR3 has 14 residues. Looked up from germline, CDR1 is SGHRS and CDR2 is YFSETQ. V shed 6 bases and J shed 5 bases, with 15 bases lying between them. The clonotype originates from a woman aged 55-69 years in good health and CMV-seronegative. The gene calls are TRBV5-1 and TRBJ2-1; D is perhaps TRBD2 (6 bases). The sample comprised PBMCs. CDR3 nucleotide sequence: TGCGCCAGCAATAGCGGTCCTCCGGACAATGAGCAGTTCTTC. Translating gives CASNSGPPDNEQFF.